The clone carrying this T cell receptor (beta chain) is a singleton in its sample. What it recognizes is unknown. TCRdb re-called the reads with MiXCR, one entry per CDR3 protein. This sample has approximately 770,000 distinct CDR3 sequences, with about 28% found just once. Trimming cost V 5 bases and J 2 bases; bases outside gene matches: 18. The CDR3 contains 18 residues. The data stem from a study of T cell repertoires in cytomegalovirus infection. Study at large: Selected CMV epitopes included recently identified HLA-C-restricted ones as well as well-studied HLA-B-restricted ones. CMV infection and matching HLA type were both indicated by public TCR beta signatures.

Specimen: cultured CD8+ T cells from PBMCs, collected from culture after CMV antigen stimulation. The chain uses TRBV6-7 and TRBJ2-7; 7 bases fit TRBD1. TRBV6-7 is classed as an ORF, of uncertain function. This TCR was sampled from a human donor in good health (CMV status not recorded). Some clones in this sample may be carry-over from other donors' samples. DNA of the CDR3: TGTGCCAGCAGTCGTCCTATGTTGGGACAGCGGCTCCCCTACGAGCAGTACGTC. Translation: CASSRPMLGQRLPYEQYV.